The 15 T cell receptor beta chains listed next were all sequenced from one sample in a study of metastatic and nonmetastatic thyroid tumors. TCRdb re-called clones from the PCR reads using MiXCR. The data hold fewer than 35,000 clones, with about 32% observed a single time. No patient received treatment before thyroid surgery. What was sequenced was blood. The receptors stem from a female donor with papillary thyroid cancer or a benign thyroid nodule (not recorded which). Some clones in this sample may be carry-over from other donors' samples.

The genes are TRBV18 and TRBJ2-7; D is uncertain. CDR1 and CDR2 from the germline V gene are KGHSH and LQKENI. The V and J ends lost 0 bases and 1 base respectively, with 10 bases between them. There are 15 residues in the CDR3. This chain's CDR3 is CASSPPESESYEQYF. The CDR3 nucleotides are TGTGCCAGCTCACCACCGGAATCCGAGTCCTACGAGCAGTACTTC.

This clone was counted many times. This chain joins TRBV30 and TRBJ1-5; a weak D match, TRBD1 (6 bases). CDR3 size: 20 residues. V was shortened by 3 bases and J by 1 base, with 28 bases between the two germline ends. Germline values: CDR1 GTSNPN, CDR2 SVGIG (reference sequence). CDR3 in amino acids: CAWSGGLGQGQKWSNQPQHF. CDR3 coding DNA: TGTGCCTGGAGCGGGGGGCTTGGGCAGGGGCAAAAGTGGAGCAATCAGCCCCAGCATTTT. The variable domain in full, with the rest retrieved from reference TRBV30 and TRBJ1-5, is SQTIHQWPATLVQPVGSPLSLECTVEGTSNPNLYWYRQAAGRGLQLLFYSVGIGQISSEVPQNLSASRPQDRQFILSSKKLLLSDSGFYLCAWSGGLGQGQKWSNQPQHFGDGTRLSIL.

In this sample, this clone turned up many times. The rearrangement links TRBV13 to TRBJ2-4; possibly TRBD1 for D (6 bases). This CDR3 contains 16 residues. Deletions cut 2 bases from V and 7 bases from J, with 18 bases between. Germline CDR1 reads PRHDT; CDR2 reads FYEKMQ (reference sequence). The CDR3 DNA sequence: TGTGCCAGCAGCTTAATCGGACAGATGGACCGGAACATTCAGTACTTC. Protein product: CASSLIGQMDRNIQYF.

The table lists this clone with many counts. Without the conserved terminal phenylalanine or tryptophan, this CDR3 likely stems from a read error. The chain recombines TRBV5-4 with TRBJ1-1; possible D gene TRBD1, 6 bases. The CDR3 loop spans 13 amino acids. V dropped 2 bases and J dropped 1 base, with 6 bases sitting between them. CDR1 is SGHNT and CDR2 is YYREEE in the germline V gene (reference sequence). The DNA of the CDR3 is TGTGCCAGCAGCTTACAGGGGAACACTGAAGCTTTCCTT. It translates to CASSLQGNTEAFL.

As regards this clone: This CDR3 is missing its conserved last phenylalanine or tryptophan, likely due to a read error. V gene TRBV3-1 combines with J gene TRBJ2-1, with a weak D call TRBD2 (6 bases). V shed 4 bases and J shed 9 bases, with 22 bases lying between them. The CDR3 covers 16 residues. Germline CDR1 and CDR2: LGHDT and YNNKEL (reference sequence). The DNA for the CDR3 is TGTGCCAGCAGCCTGCCGGGACTTGCCGAAAGAGGTGAGCAGTTCTTA. Protein: CASSLPGLAERGEQFL.

There are many counts of this clone. Written as DNA, the CDR3 is TGTGCCAGCAGCCTCAGATACAGGAATGCGGACACCGGGGAGCTGTTTTTT. Its protein is CASSLRYRNADTGELFF. The rearrangement links TRBV11-2 to TRBJ2-2, with TRBD1 as a possible D gene (5 bases). The CDR3 contains 17 residues. Trimming cost V 5 bases and J 3 bases, with 19 bases left between them. From germline, CDR1 is SGHAT and CDR2 FQNNGV.

This clone was picked up a small number of times. The V call is TRBV19, the J call TRBJ2-2, with 8 positions matching TRBD1. J lost 5 bases, V lost 5 bases, and 4 bases had no gene match. CDR3 length equals 14 residues. Germline CDR1 LNHDA, CDR2 SQIVND (reference sequence). DNA of the CDR3: TGTGCCAGTAGTTTAACAGGGGGAACCGGGGAGCTGTTTTTT. Translated, it gives CASSLTGGTGELFF.

This clone was observed many times. V is TRBV6-2 or TRBV6-3 and J is TRBJ2-7; 11 bases are shared with TRBD2. With V trimmed by 0 bases and J by 3 bases, 7 bases remained unmatched. The V gene's germline CDR1 is MNHEY and CDR2 SVGEGT. The CDR3 runs to 17 residues. As DNA, the CDR3 is TGTGCCAGCAGTTACTCGCCCGGGACTAGCGGTATCTACGAGCAGTACTTC. Encoded protein: CASSYSPGTSGIYEQYF.

This clone was picked up many times. The chain is built from TRBV6-2 or TRBV6-3 and TRBJ2-1; the match to TRBD2 covers 10 bases. The trim removed 3 bases at V and 6 bases at J, leaving 14 bases unmatched. The CDR3 runs 18 residues. Per germline, CDR1 MNHEY and CDR2 SVGEGT. The CDR3 sequence: CASSYGPGLATRSNEQFF. The CDR3 DNA reads TGTGCCAGCAGTTATGGCCCGGGACTAGCGACTAGGAGCAATGAGCAGTTCTTC.

The chain links TRBV3-1 to TRBJ2-1, with 11 nucleotides matching TRBD2. Germline lookup yields CDR1 LGHDT and CDR2 YNNKEL (reference sequence). This CDR3 has 17 residues. V was clipped by 2 bases and J by 3 bases; unmatched bases: 6. The CDR3 DNA reads as TGTGCCAGCAGCCAACGCACTAGCGGGGGAGACTACAATGAGCAGTTCTTC. Its protein is CASSQRTSGGDYNEQFF.

The gene calls are TRBV6-2 or TRBV6-3 and TRBJ2-7, with D perhaps given as TRBD1 or TRBD2 (5 bases each). The CDR3 length is 15 residues. The V gene lost 2 bases and the J gene lost 2 bases, with 13 bases spanning the gap. Germline CDR1 reads MNHEY; CDR2 reads SVGEGT. CDR3 residues: CASSYRRDGAYEQYF. CDR3 coding DNA: TGTGCCAGCAGTTACCGCCGGGACGGTGCCTACGAGCAGTACTTC.

This clone was seen ten or more times. The J gene is TRBJ1-4, the V gene TRBV29-1; D possibly corresponds to TRBD1 (5 bases). This CDR3 is 14 amino acids long. Germline CDR1 is SQVTM and CDR2 is ANQGSEA. V gave up 4 bases and J gave up 5 bases, with 14 bases separating them. The CDR3 nucleotides are TGCAGCGTTGGACATTATCGGGGGAATGAAAAACTGTTTTTT. This translates into CSVGHYRGNEKLFF.

This clone was recorded many times. The CDR3 DNA follows: TGCGCCAGCAGCCAAGGTGTAACAGAGAATGAAAAACTGTTTTTT. It specifies CASSQGVTENEKLFF. V and J are TRBV4-1 and TRBJ1-4, with D unclear. Trimming removed 1 base from V and 5 bases from J, with 11 bases in between. The CDR3 loop spans 15 amino acids. Germline CDR1 reads MGHRA; CDR2 reads YSYEKL.

The J gene is TRBJ1-1, the V gene TRBV20-1, with a weak D call TRBD1 (6 bases). Germline assignment: CDR1 DFQATT and CDR2 SNEGSKA (reference sequence). This CDR3 spans 13 amino acids. V lost 6 bases and J 12 bases, leaving 23 bases between the germline ends. The CDR3 sequence: CSAEGGRAARSFF. The CDR3 coding sequence is TGCAGTGCAGAGGGGGGGAGGGCGGCACGATCTTTCTTT.

Regarding this clone: At one end the junction does not follow the germline gene, possibly because of a read error. This chain uses TRBV5-1 with TRBJ1-4; perhaps TRBD1 as D (5 bases). Germline CDR1 SGHRS, CDR2 YFSETQ. This CDR3 is built from 16 residues. CDR3 in amino acids: CASSLVRGFCREKLFF. The CDR3 nucleotides read TGCGCCAGCAGTTTGGTCCGGGGGTTCTGCCGGGAAAAACTGTTTTTT.